This TCR beta chain was sequenced during a study of early T cells in non-severe SARS-CoV-2 infection (dated by TCRdb to the early 2020s). Looking at the study overall: Because TCR sequencing was done on bulk RNA from unsorted whole blood, the alpha and beta chains could not be paired. What the research found in general, with its limitations: VDJdb matching was skewed toward anti-spike CD8 responses and likely underestimated virus-specific expansions by missing private and CD4 specificities.

This was a case-control study nested in a cohort of healthcare workers in London, UK, who had nasopharyngeal swab PCR tests and blood samples taken every week. Between 23 and 31 March 2020, the week of the UK lockdown, healthcare workers were enrolled and then followed up weekly for as long as 16 weeks. The CDR1 and CDR2 encoded by the germline V gene are KGHDR and SFDVKD. Clipping removes 3 bases from V and 5 bases from J, with 8 as the unmatched junction base count. Including cysteine and phenylalanine, the CDR3 has 16 amino acids. Of all the DNA, just the CDR3 is kept, 48 bases in frame from base 1. This clonotype has just a few counts. Which antigen it targets is not known. Per-base quality was not reported, and no clone a single base away is much larger than it. Receptor amplification or capture employed 5' RACE. Data came from a NextSeq 500. To correct for sequencing error and PCR bias, the TCR library protocol tagged individual cDNA molecules with unique molecular identifiers. TCR alpha and beta chains were both sequenced, and the abundances of alpha and beta sequences in each sample were closely correlated with each other. Turning to the authors' computational methods: V gene, J gene and CDR3 annotation of TCR sequences was performed with Decombinator V4. Expanded TCRs were defined as changing significantly between any two time points under a Poisson model with p below 0.0001. Abundances of TCRs were expressed as counts per million after normalisation to the total number of TCRs sequenced in each sample. TRAV1-2 paired with TRAJ12, TRAJ20 or TRAJ33 defined MAIT TCRs, while TRAV10 paired with TRAJ18 defined iNKT TCRs. VDJdb, accessed on 1 November 2021, was searched for TCRs annotated for CMV, EBV and SARS-CoV-2, and TCRs annotated for more than one antigen were excluded. TCRdb ran its own pipeline on the public reads, namely fastp trimming at Q25 and MiXCR clone calling, and kept in-frame beta chains. For every CDR3 protein sequence, its rows merge into one entry that carries the most common genes and DNA. TCRdb's processing, not the authors', yielded these V and J calls. The sample table lists 70,000 to 90,000 distinct CDR3 sequences, roughly a sixth of them with a count of one. The ten largest make up more than 10% of the sample.

The sequence was collected from an adult who was a healthcare worker with PCR-confirmed SARS-CoV-2 infection or an uninfected control (not recorded which). The sequenced sample was whole blood. The rearrangement combines TRBV24-1 with TRBJ2-7; 11 bases in the junction line up with TRBD1. The CDR3 here reads CATSDPGQGARHEQYF. The nucleotides read TGTGCCACCAGTGATCCAGGACAGGGGGCGCGTCACGAGCAGTACTTC.